The entry that follows covers one TCR beta chain sequence. The data stem from a study of graft-versus-host responses after intestinal transplantation. After the reaction, the investigators sorted the proliferating CFSE-low CD3+CD4+ and CD3+CD8+ responders. TCRdb's copy holds only in-frame clones and misses some; the assay was immunoSEQ multiplex PCR. The profile shows 20,000 to 25,000 clones, around three fifths of them singletons. This sequence originates from a human patient who received an intestinal transplant. The input for sequencing was alloreactive CD4+ T cells from a mixed lymphocyte reaction culture, taken before intestinal transplant. Documented subset: CFSE-low proliferating T cells sorted from approximately 6-day pre-transplant mixed lymphocyte reaction (GvH or HvG direction).

The CDR3 region has the DNA TGTGCCAGTAGTATAGAGGCGGGAGGGACCTACGAGCAGTACTTC. This encodes CASSIEAGGTYEQYF. This rearrangement joins TRBV19 to TRBJ2-7, with 9 bases matching TRBD2. The CDR3 is 15 residues long. Germline CDR1 reads LNHDA; CDR2 reads SQIVND (reference sequence). V shed 0 bases and J 2 bases; nucleotides not matched to a gene: 2.